The clone carrying this T cell receptor (beta chain) was detected a few times. Its antigen remains unidentified. This entry is derived from a study of human T cells and chemical hapten exposure. The wider study: Enrolled patients were predominantly female and had alopecia areata, totalis or universalis. Variation in per-sample TCR yields came mainly from small pooled library volume differences. Findings of the study overall: Donor immune responses may differ from healthy people's, since all donors had alopecia.

Using its own MiXCR run on the RACE reads, TCRdb lists one record per CDR3 protein. Among 95,000 to 150,000 distinct CDR3 sequences listed, approximately 14% were seen once. Documented time point: patch test 1, 2 weeks after DPC sensitization. Treatment in this sample: therapeutic diphenylcyclopropenone sensitization with weekly scalp DPC. The CDR3 sequence is 14 residues long. V shed 3 bases and J 1 base; nucleotides not matched to a gene: 1. The V gene's germline CDR1 is MGHRA and CDR2 YSYEKL. The sample consisted of whole blood, taken in connection with sensitization to the hapten diphenylcyclopropenone (DPC). The V call is TRBV4-1, the J call TRBJ2-7; TRBD1 aligns across 9 bases. This receptor was obtained from a young man with alopecia areata. Some clones in this sample may be carry-over from other donors' samples. This CDR3 reads CASSHGQGSYEQYF. CDR3 nucleotide sequence: TGCGCCAGCAGCCACGGACAGGGGTCCTACGAGCAGTACTTC.